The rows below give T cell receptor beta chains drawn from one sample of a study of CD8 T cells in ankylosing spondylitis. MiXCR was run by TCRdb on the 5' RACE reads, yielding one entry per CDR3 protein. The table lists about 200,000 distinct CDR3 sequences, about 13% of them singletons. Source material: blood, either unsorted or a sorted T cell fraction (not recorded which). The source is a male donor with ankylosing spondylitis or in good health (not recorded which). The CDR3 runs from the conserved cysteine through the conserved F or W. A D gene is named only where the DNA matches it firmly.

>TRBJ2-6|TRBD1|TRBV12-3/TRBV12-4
CAISLYGTGRSGANVLTF
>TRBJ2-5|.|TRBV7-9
CASSQTDSAEETQYF
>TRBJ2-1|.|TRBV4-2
CASSQEQGSYNEQFF
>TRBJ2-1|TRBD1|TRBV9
CASSPGQGENEQFF
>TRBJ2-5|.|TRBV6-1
CASNDPAGGRETQYF
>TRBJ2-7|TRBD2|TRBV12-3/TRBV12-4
CASSFLAGVYEQYF
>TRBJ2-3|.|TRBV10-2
CASSEVRITDTQYF
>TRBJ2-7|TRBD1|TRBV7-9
CASSSAGTGWIEQYF
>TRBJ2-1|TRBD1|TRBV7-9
CASSLLPGQPYNEQFF
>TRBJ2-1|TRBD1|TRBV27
CASSSTGTGNEQFF
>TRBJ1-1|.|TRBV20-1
CSATNTEAFF
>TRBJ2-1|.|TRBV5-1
CASKAGAGLYEQFF
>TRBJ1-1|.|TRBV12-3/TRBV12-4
CASSLGGAVTEAFF
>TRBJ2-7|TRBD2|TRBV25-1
CASSEPTSGEYSHEQYF
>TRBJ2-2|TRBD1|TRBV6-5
CASSYSRTGATGELFF
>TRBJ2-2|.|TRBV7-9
CASSSPDKKKAGELFF
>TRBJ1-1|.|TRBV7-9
CASSPPGYTEAFF
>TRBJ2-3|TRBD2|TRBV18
CASSPLGTSGTDTQYF
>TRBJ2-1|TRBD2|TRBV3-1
CASSQESSGGLNNEQFF
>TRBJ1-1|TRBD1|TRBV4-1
CASSPDRGMGTEAFF
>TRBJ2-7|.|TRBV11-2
CASSLHLALYEQYF
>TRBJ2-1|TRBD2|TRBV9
CASERGPGWNEQFF
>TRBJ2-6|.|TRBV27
CASSLSAGTGANVLTF
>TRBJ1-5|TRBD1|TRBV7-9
CASSPTGGGQPQHF
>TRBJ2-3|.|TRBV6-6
CASSPYSTDTQYF
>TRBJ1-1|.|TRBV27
CASSWSRQRMNTEAFF
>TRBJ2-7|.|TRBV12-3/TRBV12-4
CASSPNSYEQYF
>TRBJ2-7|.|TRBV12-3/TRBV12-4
CASSLGAGEYEQYF
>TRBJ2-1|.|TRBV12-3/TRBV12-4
CASSPSGEKAANEQFF
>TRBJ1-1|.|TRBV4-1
CASSQDRAAEAFF
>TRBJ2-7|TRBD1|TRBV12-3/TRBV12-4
CASTTTSPGTGVPYEQYF
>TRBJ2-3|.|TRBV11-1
CASSLMWSDTSTDTQYF
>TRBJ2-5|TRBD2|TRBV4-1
CASSSLGAGDVETQYF
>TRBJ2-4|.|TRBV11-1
CASSSGGKNIQYF
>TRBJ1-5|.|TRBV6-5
CASSPGGQPQHF
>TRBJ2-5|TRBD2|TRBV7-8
CASSLERSGGDQETQYF
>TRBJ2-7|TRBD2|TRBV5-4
CASSEIAGDEQYF
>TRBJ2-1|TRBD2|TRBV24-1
CATSDQGLAALFSYNEQFF
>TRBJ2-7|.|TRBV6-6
CASSYSVVEQYF
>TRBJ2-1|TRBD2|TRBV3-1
CASSPHSVPLAGGDNEQFF
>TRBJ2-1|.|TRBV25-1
CASSESGGFVGLNEQFF
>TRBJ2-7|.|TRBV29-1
CSVGNREYEQYF